This T cell receptor (beta chain) originates from a study of blood T cell repertoires in COVID-19. Background on the study: T cells, B-cell-depleted T cells, or PBMCs supplied cDNA or gDNA.

In the original workflow: Quantification of nucleated cells was approximated via reference gene primer amplification. Profiling relied on immunoSEQ multiplex PCR, and the TCRdb table lists in-frame clones only, not all of them. V, J and clone size are taken as reported in that table, and D and trimming were inferred from the DNA itself. The sample holds about 78,000 clones, around four fifths seen once. The V end lost 0 bases, the J end lost 1 base, and 6 bases lay between the germline ends. The CDR3 is made up of 14 amino acids. Looked up from germline, CDR1 is KGHSH and CDR2 is LQKENI. Input material: peripheral blood. This TCR was sampled from a human donor in a cohort sampled during active COVID-19. The V call is TRBV18, the J call TRBJ2-5; D not certain. CDR3: CASSPPSVQETQYF. CDR3 nucleotide sequence: TGTGCCAGCTCACCACCGTCAGTCCAAGAGACCCAGTACTTC.